This is a list of T cell receptor beta chains from one sample in a study of graft-versus-host responses after intestinal transplantation. These receptors' antigens are unknown. TCRdb's copy holds only in-frame clones and misses some; the assay was immunoSEQ multiplex PCR. The data show 100,000 or so clones, with more than 85% seen just once and around 1% held by the top ten. The sample here was unstimulated CD4+ T cells sorted from spleen or lymph node cells, taken before transplant. The receptors shown here come from a human donor who was the organ donor for an intestinal transplant. The CDR3 runs from the conserved cysteine through the conserved F or W. A D gene is named only where the DNA matches it firmly. Size is stated for part of the rows, as once, few or many counts, or as a class when the clone is expanded.

J gene: TRBJ1-4; D gene: TRBD1; V gene: TRBV29-1; clone size: -; CDR3 protein: CSAGGTGVGPRATNEKLFF; CDR3 DNA: TGCAGCGCCGGGGGGACAGGAGTTGGCCCCCGAGCAACTAATGAAAAACTGTTTTTT
J gene: TRBJ1-1; D gene: -; V gene: TRBV29-1; clone size: -; CDR3 protein: CSVEDNDLSFF; CDR3 DNA: TGCAGCGTTGAAGATAACGACTTGTCTTTCTTT
J gene: TRBJ2-5; D gene: -; V gene: TRBV19; clone size: -; CDR3 protein: CASSIKASWEGTQYF; CDR3 DNA: TGTGCCAGTAGTATTAAGGCTAGCTGGGAAGGGACCCAGTACTTC
J gene: TRBJ1-6; D gene: -; V gene: TRBV19; clone size: -; CDR3 protein: CASSIASGDGPLHF; CDR3 DNA: TGTGCCAGTAGTATAGCAAGCGGGGACGGACCCCTCCACTTT
J gene: TRBJ2-7; D gene: TRBD1; V gene: TRBV27; clone size: -; CDR3 protein: CASQGWGTGDYEQYF; CDR3 DNA: TGTGCCAGCCAAGGATGGGGGACAGGGGACTACGAGCAGTACTTC
J gene: TRBJ2-3; D gene: -; V gene: TRBV6-5; clone size: -; CDR3 protein: CASSSGSDTQYF; CDR3 DNA: TGTGCCAGCAGTTCGGGGTCCGATACGCAGTATTTT
J gene: TRBJ2-1; D gene: -; V gene: TRBV6-1; clone size: once; CDR3 protein: CASRWLGVNNEQFF; CDR3 DNA: TGTGCCAGCAGGTGGCTAGGCGTGAACAATGAGCAGTTCTTC
J gene: TRBJ2-5; D gene: TRBD2; V gene: TRBV7-2; clone size: -; CDR3 protein: CASSLGLAGGEETQYF; CDR3 DNA: TGTGCCAGCAGCTTAGGACTAGCGGGGGGGGAAGAGACCCAGTACTTC
J gene: TRBJ1-2; D gene: TRBD1; V gene: TRBV28; clone size: -; CDR3 protein: CASRGQGSNYGYTF; CDR3 DNA: TGTGCCAGCAGGGGACAGGGGTCCAACTATGGCTACACCTTC
J gene: TRBJ1-5; D gene: -; V gene: TRBV11-2; clone size: -; CDR3 protein: CASSSPDGGANQPQHF; CDR3 DNA: TGTGCCAGCAGCTCTCCGGATGGGGGGGCCAATCAGCCCCAGCATTTT
J gene: TRBJ1-4; D gene: TRBD1; V gene: TRBV5-6; clone size: -; CDR3 protein: CASSLTTGGFEKLFF; CDR3 DNA: TGTGCCAGCAGCCTCACGACAGGGGGCTTTGAAAAACTGTTTTTT
J gene: TRBJ2-7; D gene: -; V gene: TRBV5-1; clone size: -; CDR3 protein: CASSLEPWGYYEQYF; CDR3 DNA: TGCGCCAGCAGCTTGGAACCATGGGGCTACTACGAGCAGTACTTC
J gene: TRBJ2-5; D gene: -; V gene: TRBV18; clone size: -; CDR3 protein: CASSPGGTRTETQYF; CDR3 DNA: TGTGCCAGCTCACCTGGGGGGACTCGGACGGAGACCCAGTACTTC
J gene: TRBJ1-2; D gene: -; V gene: TRBV2; clone size: -; CDR3 protein: CASRYREHGYTF; CDR3 DNA: TGTGCCAGCAGGTACAGGGAACACGGCTACACCTTC
J gene: TRBJ2-2; D gene: TRBD1; V gene: TRBV11-1; clone size: -; CDR3 protein: CASSLARQGALGGELFF; CDR3 DNA: TGTGCCAGCAGCTTAGCCCGGCAGGGGGCTTTGGGCGGGGAGCTGTTTTTT
J gene: TRBJ2-2; D gene: TRBD1; V gene: TRBV30; clone size: -; CDR3 protein: CAWAPRDSYTGELFF; CDR3 DNA: TGTGCCTGGGCTCCCCGGGACAGCTACACCGGGGAGCTGTTTTTT
J gene: TRBJ2-1; D gene: TRBD1; V gene: TRBV7-9; clone size: -; CDR3 protein: CASSLDRGRYNEQFF; CDR3 DNA: TGTGCCAGCAGCCTCGACAGGGGTCGATACAATGAGCAGTTCTTC
J gene: TRBJ1-4; D gene: -; V gene: TRBV7-3; clone size: -; CDR3 protein: CASSLYGGLDEKLFF; CDR3 DNA: TGTGCCAGCAGCTTATATGGGGGGCTGGATGAAAAACTGTTTTTT
J gene: TRBJ1-5; D gene: -; V gene: TRBV30; clone size: -; CDR3 protein: CAWSPTGTTQPQHF; CDR3 DNA: TGTGCCTGGAGTCCAACCGGGACAACTCAGCCCCAGCATTTT
J gene: TRBJ1-2; D gene: -; V gene: TRBV30; clone size: -; CDR3 protein: CAWSIVGYGYTF; CDR3 DNA: TGTGCCTGGAGCATAGTCGGCTATGGCTACACCTTC
J gene: TRBJ1-6; D gene: -; V gene: TRBV4-2; clone size: few; CDR3 protein: CASSQLSLDNSPLHF; CDR3 DNA: TGTGCCAGCAGCCAATTGTCCCTTGATAATTCACCCCTCCACTTT
J gene: TRBJ1-2; D gene: TRBD1; V gene: TRBV11-2; clone size: -; CDR3 protein: CASSTSRDRTGGYTF; CDR3 DNA: TGTGCCAGCAGCACGTCCCGGGACAGGACGGGGGGCTACACCTTC
J gene: TRBJ2-5; D gene: -; V gene: TRBV2; clone size: -; CDR3 protein: CASSFQETQYF; CDR3 DNA: TGTGCCAGCAGTTTTCAAGAGACCCAGTACTTC